This entry is about one T cell receptor beta chain. The record originates from a study of STAT5B mutations in CD4+ large granular lymphocyte leukemia. There are 15 residues in the CDR3. The V gene lost 1 base and the J gene lost 5 bases, with 13 bases spanning the gap. Germline lookup yields CDR1 SGDLS and CDR2 YYNGEE. Here immunoSEQ multiplex PCR was the method, and the copy in TCRdb shows in-frame clones only, minus some. The sample lists more than 6,000 clones, roughly 74% seen once, with about 2.1% in the top ten. Recruitment of CD4+ T-LGLL patients was in Padova, Helsinki and Shinshu. The chain recombines TRBV9 with TRBJ2-1; D possibly uses TRBD1 or TRBD2 (6 bases each). The sequence was obtained from a woman between 65 and 79 years old with CD4+ T-cell large granular lymphocyte leukemia. Sequenced sample: PBMCs. In nucleotides, the CDR3 is TGTGCCAGCAGCGTACGGCCGGGGGCCAACAATGAGCAGTTCTTC. As protein: CASSVRPGANNEQFF.